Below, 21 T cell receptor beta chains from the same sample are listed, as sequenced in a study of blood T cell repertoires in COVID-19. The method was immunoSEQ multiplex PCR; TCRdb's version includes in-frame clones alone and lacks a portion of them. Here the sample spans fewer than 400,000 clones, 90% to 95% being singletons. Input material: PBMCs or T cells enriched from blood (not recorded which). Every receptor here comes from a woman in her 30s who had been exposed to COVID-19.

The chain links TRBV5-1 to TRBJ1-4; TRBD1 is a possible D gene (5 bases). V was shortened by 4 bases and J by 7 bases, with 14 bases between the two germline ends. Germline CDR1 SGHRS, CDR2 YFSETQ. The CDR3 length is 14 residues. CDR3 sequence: CASSPREQGEKLFF. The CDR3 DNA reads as TGCGCCAGCAGCCCGCGAGAGCAGGGTGAAAAACTGTTTTTT.

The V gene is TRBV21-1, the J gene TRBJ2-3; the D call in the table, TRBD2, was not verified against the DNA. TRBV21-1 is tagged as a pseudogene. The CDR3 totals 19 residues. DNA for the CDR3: TGTGCCAGCCGCTATACCCCACTAAGAGATACGATTAGCACAGATACGCAGTATTTT. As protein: CASRYTPLRDTISTDTQYF.

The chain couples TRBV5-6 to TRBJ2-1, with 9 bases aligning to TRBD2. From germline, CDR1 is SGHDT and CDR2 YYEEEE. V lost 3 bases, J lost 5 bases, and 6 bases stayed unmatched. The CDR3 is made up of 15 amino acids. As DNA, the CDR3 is TGTGCCAGCAGCTGGCTAGCGGGGTGGGACAATGAGCAGTTCTTC. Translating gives CASSWLAGWDNEQFF.

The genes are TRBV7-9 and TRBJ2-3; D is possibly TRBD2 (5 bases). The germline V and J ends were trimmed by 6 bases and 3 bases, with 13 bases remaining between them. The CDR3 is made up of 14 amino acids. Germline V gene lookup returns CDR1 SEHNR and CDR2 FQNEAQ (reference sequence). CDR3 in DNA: TGTGCCAGCAGTTCGTGGACTCTAACAGATACGCAGTATTTT. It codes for CASSSWTLTDTQYF.

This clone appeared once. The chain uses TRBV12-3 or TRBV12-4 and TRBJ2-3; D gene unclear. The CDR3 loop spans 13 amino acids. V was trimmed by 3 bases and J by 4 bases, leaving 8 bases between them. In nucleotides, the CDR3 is TGTGCCAGCAGTTTTAGAGGTCCAGATACGCAGTATTTT. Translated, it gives CASSFRGPDTQYF.

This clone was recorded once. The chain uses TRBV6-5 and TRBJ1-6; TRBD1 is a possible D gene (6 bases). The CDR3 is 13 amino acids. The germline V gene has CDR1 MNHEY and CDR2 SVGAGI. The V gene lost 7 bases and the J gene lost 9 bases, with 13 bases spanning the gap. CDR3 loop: CASTRGGASPLHF. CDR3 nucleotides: TGTGCCAGCACCCGAGGGGGGGCTTCACCCCTCCACTTT.

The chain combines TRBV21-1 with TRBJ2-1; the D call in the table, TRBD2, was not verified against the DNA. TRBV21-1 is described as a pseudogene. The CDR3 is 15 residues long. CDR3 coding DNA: TGTGCCAGCAGCCGGGAGGAGGAGGGGAACAATGAGCAGTTCTTC. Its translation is CASSREEEGNNEQFF.

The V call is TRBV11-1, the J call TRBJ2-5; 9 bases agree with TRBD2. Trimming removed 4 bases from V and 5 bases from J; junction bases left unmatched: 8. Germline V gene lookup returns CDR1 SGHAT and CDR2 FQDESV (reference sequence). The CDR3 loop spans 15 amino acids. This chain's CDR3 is CASSSPSGGLETQYF. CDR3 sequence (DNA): TGTGCCAGCAGCTCCCCGAGCGGGGGGCTGGAGACCCAGTACTTC. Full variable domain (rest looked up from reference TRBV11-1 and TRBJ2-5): EAEVAQSPRYKITEKSQAVAFWCDPISGHATLYWYRQILGQGPELLVQFQDESVVDDSQLPKDRFSAERLKGVDSTLKIQPAELGDSAMYLCASSSPSGGLETQYFGPGTRLLVL.

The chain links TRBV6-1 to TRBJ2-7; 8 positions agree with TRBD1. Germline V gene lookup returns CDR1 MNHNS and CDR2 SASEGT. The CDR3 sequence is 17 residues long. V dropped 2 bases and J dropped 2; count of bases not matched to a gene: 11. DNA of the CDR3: TGTGCCAGCAGTGAAAATACAGGGGGTCACAATACCTACGAGCAGTACTTC. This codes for CASSENTGGHNTYEQYF.

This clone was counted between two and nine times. The CDR3 DNA follows: TGTGCCATCAGTGCCAGGGTGGAGGAGACCCAGTACTTC. Its protein is CAISARVEETQYF. The V and J genes are TRBV10-3 and TRBJ2-5, with D perhaps TRBD1 (5 bases). Germline CDR1 is ENHRY and CDR2 is SYGVKD. CDR3 length: 13 residues. Trimming cost V 4 bases and J 5 bases, with 11 bases left between them.

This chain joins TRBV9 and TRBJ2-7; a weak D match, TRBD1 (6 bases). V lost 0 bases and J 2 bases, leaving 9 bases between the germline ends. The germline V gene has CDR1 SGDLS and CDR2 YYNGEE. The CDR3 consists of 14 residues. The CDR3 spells CASSVEGDPYEQYF. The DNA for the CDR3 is TGTGCCAGCAGCGTAGAGGGGGACCCCTACGAGCAGTACTTC.

CDR3 nucleotide sequence: TGTGCCACCAGCAACGGGGGGGCATCGGCTTACAATGAGCAGTTCTTC. As protein: CATSNGGASAYNEQFF. The chain combines TRBV24-1 with TRBJ2-1; 8 positions agree with TRBD2. CDR3 length: 16 amino acids. The V segment lost 7 bases and the J segment 4 bases; nucleotides outside the gene matches: 11. Germline V gives CDR1 KGHDR, CDR2 SFDVKD.

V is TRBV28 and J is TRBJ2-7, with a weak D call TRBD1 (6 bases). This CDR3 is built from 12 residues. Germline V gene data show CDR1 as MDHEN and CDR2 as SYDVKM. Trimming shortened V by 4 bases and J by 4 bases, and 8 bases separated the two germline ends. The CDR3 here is CASSYRAYEQYF. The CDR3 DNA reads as TGTGCCAGCAGTTACAGGGCTTACGAGCAGTACTTC.

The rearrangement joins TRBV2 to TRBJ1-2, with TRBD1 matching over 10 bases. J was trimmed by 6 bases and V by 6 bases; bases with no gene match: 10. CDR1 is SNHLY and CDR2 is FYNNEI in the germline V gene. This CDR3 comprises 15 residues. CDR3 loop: CASRGLGQGIHGYTF. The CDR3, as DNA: TGTGCCAGCAGGGGCTTGGGACAGGGGATCCATGGCTACACCTTC.

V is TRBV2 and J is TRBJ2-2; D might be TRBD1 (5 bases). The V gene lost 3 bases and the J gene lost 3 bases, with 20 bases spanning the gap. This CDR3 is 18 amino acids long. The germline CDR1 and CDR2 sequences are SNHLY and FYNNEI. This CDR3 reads CASSDPRAQHRDTGELFF. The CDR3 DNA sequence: TGTGCCAGCAGTGACCCCAGGGCCCAGCATCGCGACACCGGGGAGCTGTTTTTT.

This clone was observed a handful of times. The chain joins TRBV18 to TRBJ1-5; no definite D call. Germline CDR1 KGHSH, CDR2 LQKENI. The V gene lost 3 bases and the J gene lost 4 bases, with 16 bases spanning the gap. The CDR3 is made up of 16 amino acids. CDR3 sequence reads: CASSPQDAAGNQPQHF. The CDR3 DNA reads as TGTGCCAGCTCACCCCAAGATGCAGCGGGGAATCAGCCCCAGCATTTT.

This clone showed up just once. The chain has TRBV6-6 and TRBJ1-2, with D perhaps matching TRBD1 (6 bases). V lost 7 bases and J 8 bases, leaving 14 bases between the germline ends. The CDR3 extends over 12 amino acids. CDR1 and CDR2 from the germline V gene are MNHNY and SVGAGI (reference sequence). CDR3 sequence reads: CASTDRTGGYTF. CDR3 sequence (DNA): TGTGCCAGCACCGACAGGACCGGAGGCTACACCTTC.

In nucleotides, the CDR3 is TGTGCCAGCAGCTATGCGACCGGAGCGGGCCAAGAGACCCAGTACTTC. Protein product: CASSYATGAGQETQYF. The genes are TRBV5-5 and TRBJ2-5; a weak D match, TRBD2 (6 bases). V dropped 3 bases and J dropped 1 base, with 16 bases sitting between them. Germline CDR1 reads SGHKS; CDR2 reads YYEKEE (reference sequence). CDR3 length: 16 residues. The variable domain in full, completed from reference TRBV5-5 and TRBJ2-5, reads DAGVTQSPTHLIKTRGQQVTLRCSPISGHKSVSWYQQVLGQGPQFIFQYYEKEERGRGNFPDRFSARQFPNYSSELNVNALLLGDSALYLCASSYATGAGQETQYFGPGTRLLVL.

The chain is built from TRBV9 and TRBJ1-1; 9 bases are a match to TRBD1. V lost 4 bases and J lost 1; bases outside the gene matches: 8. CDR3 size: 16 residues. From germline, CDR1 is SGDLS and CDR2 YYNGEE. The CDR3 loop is CASSRGVGQGNTEAFF. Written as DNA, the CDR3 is TGTGCCAGCAGCCGAGGGGTGGGACAGGGGAACACTGAAGCTTTCTTT.

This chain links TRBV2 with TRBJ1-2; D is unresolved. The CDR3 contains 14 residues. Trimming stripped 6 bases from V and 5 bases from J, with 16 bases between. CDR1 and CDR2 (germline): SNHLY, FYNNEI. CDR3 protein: CASSRGSRLYGYTF. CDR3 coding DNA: TGTGCCAGCAGCCGGGGATCCCGTCTTTATGGCTACACCTTC.

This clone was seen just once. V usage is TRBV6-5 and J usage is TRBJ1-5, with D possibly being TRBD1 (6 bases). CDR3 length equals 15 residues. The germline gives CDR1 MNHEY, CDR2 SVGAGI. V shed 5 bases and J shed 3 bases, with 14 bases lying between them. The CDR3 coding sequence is TGTGCCAGCAGTAACGGACAGCTCTTCAATCAGCCCCAGCATTTT. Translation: CASSNGQLFNQPQHF.